This T cell receptor (beta chain) was obtained from a study of cytomegalovirus exposure and HLA in healthy donors. Germline V gives CDR1 MNHNS, CDR2 SASEGT. The CDR3 sequence is 16 residues long. After removal of 1 base from V and 4 bases from J, the junction contained 7 bases not matched to a gene. Primers included in the PCR were 60 Vbeta and 13 Jbeta primers. Measured with immunoSEQ multiplex PCR; TCRdb has only the in-frame clones, and not every one. The sample includes 150,000 or so clones, 65% to 85% of them seen just once. Sequencing input: PBMCs. This clonotype was obtained from a man aged 45-65 years in good health and CMV-seronegative. V is TRBV6-1 and J is TRBJ2-1; 7 bases are a match to TRBD2. In DNA, the CDR3 is TGTGCCAGCAGTGAAGTGCCTAGCGGAAGGTACAATGAGCAGTTCTTC. Translation: CASSEVPSGRYNEQFF.